A selection of T cell receptor beta chains follows, all from one sample in a study of shared clonotypes between healthy human individuals. Repertoires were generated with immunoSEQ multiplex PCR, while TCRdb's copy carries only in-frame clones and drops some. The table has about 2.1 million clones, around 93% seen once; the top ten hold more than 1.5%. The specimen sequenced was naive CD8+ T cells from PBMCs. Receptors originate from a man aged 18 to 35 in good health. Some clones in this sample may be carry-over from other donors' samples. The CDR3 runs from the conserved cysteine through the conserved F or W. A D gene is named only where the DNA matches it firmly. A row's size may be missing; if present it is once, few, many or a size class.

TGCGCCAGCAGCGCGGAAGTTACCCTCTCCTACAATGAGCAGTTCTTC,CASSAEVTLSYNEQFF,NA,TRBV5-1,TRBJ2-1,NA
TGTGCCAGCAGCTTCAGTGGGACTCTCAACACCGGGGAGCTGTTTTTT,CASSFSGTLNTGELFF,NA,TRBV7-2,TRBJ2-2,NA
TGTGCCAGCAGCGCCAACCGGGCTAGCCCGAACACCGGGGAGCTGTTTTTT,CASSANRASPNTGELFF,NA,TRBV9,TRBJ2-2,NA
TGTGCCAGCAGCGGTAGCCGTTCCTACAATGAGCAGTTCTTC,CASSGSRSYNEQFF,NA,TRBV2,TRBJ2-1,NA
TGTGCCAGCAGGGGGGACGGAAAGTACGAGCAGTACTTC,CASRGDGKYEQYF,NA,TRBV6-1,TRBJ2-7,NA
TGTGCCAGCACTGCGGGGCCCTCCTACGAGCAGTACTTC,CASTAGPSYEQYF,once,TRBV27,TRBJ2-7,NA
TGTGCCAGCAGTCGGACAGGGAGGACTACCTCGGGGACAGATACGCAGTATTTT,CASSRTGRTTSGTDTQYF,once,TRBV2,TRBJ2-3,TRBD1
TGTGCCAGCAGCTTAGTAGCAGGGGGAGGAAACACCATATATTTT,CASSLVAGGGNTIYF,NA,TRBV11-2,TRBJ1-3,TRBD1
TGTGCCAGCAGCTCCTTTAGTCCTAGCGGGAGCTACGAGCAGTACTTC,CASSSFSPSGSYEQYF,NA,TRBV7-2,TRBJ2-7,TRBD2
TGTGCCAGTAGTATCGGGCCGGCCTACGAGCAGTACTTC,CASSIGPAYEQYF,NA,TRBV19,TRBJ2-7,NA
TGTGCCAGCAGTCCCTCGGCGGGAGAGGGTGGTAGCACAGATACGCAGTATTTT,CASSPSAGEGGSTDTQYF,once,TRBV27,TRBJ2-3,TRBD2
TGTGCCAGCAGTGGTAGGTGGGCATCGTCACCCACAGATACGCAGTATTTT,CASSGRWASSPTDTQYF,NA,TRBV6-1,TRBJ2-3,NA
TGCGCCAGCAGCCAAGAAGTGGCAAGATTAACTAATGAAAAACTGTTTTTT,CASSQEVARLTNEKLFF,NA,TRBV4-3,TRBJ1-4,NA
TGTGCCAGCAGTGAGAGTACGGGACAAGTAAATGAGCAGTTCTTC,CASSESTGQVNEQFF,NA,TRBV28,TRBJ2-1,NA
TGTGCCAGCAGTCCCGGACAGGTCCCGTACTACGAGCAGTACTTC,CASSPGQVPYYEQYF,NA,TRBV27,TRBJ2-7,TRBD1
TGTGCCAGTAGCCCCCCGGGAACCGAGCAGTACTTC,CASSPPGTEQYF,NA,TRBV19,TRBJ2-7,NA
TGTGCCAGCAGTACCAAAGCGGGAGAAATCTACGAGCAGTACTTC,CASSTKAGEIYEQYF,NA,TRBV2,TRBJ2-7,TRBD2
TGTGCCAGCAGTTCGGGCAATGAGCAGTTCTTC,CASSSGNEQFF,NA,TRBV28,TRBJ2-1,NA
TGTGCCAGCAGCTTAGGTCGGCAGTTCCAAGAGACCCAGTACTTC,CASSLGRQFQETQYF,NA,TRBV7-2,TRBJ2-5,NA
TGTGCCAGCAGTTACTCTGCAGGGAGCGATGAAAAACTGTTTTTT,CASSYSAGSDEKLFF,NA,TRBV6-5,TRBJ1-4,NA
TGTGCCAGTAGTATAGAAACCACACAGGAAAATCAGCCCCAGCATTTT,CASSIETTQENQPQHF,NA,TRBV19,TRBJ1-5,NA
TGTGCCAGCAGCCCGGACCCCAACTATGGCTACACCTTC,CASSPDPNYGYTF,NA,TRBV5-8,TRBJ1-2,NA
TGTGCCATCAGTCCGGGACAGGGCTACGAGCAGTACTTC,CAISPGQGYEQYF,NA,TRBV10-3,TRBJ2-7,TRBD1
TGCGCCAGCAGCCAAGATTTGGGCAGGAACACTGAAGCTTTCTTT,CASSQDLGRNTEAFF,NA,TRBV4-1,TRBJ1-1,NA
TGTGCCAGCAGTCCCGGACGTACCTACGAGCAGTACTTC,CASSPGRTYEQYF,once,TRBV27,TRBJ2-7,NA
TGTGCCAGCAGTATCAGACTAGCGGGAGAAGGTGAGACCCAGTACTTC,CASSIRLAGEGETQYF,NA,TRBV27,TRBJ2-5,TRBD2
TGTGCCAGCAGGGAAAACTCTGGGGCCAACGTCCTGACTTTC,CASRENSGANVLTF,NA,TRBV6-5,TRBJ2-6,NA
TGTGCCAGCAGCGTGTCAAAACTTGGGGCCGAGCAGTACTTC,CASSVSKLGAEQYF,NA,TRBV9,TRBJ2-7,NA
TGCGCCAGCAGCACCGGGACAGGGCCCCCCGAGCAGTACTTC,CASSTGTGPPEQYF,once,TRBV4-1,TRBJ2-7,TRBD1
TGTGCCAGCAGAGGCAACTTCCCACCCTCTGGAAACACCATATATTTT,CASRGNFPPSGNTIYF,NA,TRBV28,TRBJ1-3,NA
TGTGCCAGCAGCTTAGACTCAGGTTGGGCGGATACGCAGTATTTT,CASSLDSGWADTQYF,NA,TRBV11-2,TRBJ2-3,NA
TGTGCCAGTCTGGACATTATGAACACCGGGGAGCTGTTTTTT,CASLDIMNTGELFF,NA,TRBV19,TRBJ2-2,NA
TGTGCCAGTAGTGCCCGGGACAAAGGGAACACTGAAGCTTTCTTT,CASSARDKGNTEAFF,NA,TRBV19,TRBJ1-1,NA
TGTGCCAGCTCAGGGATTGGCTACACCTTC,CASSGIGYTF,NA,TRBV11-2,TRBJ1-2,NA
TGTGCCAGCAGTGAAGGGACAGGGGGCGGCTACGAGCAGTACTTC,CASSEGTGGGYEQYF,NA,TRBV6-1,TRBJ2-7,TRBD1
TGTGCCAGTGGGGGGGACAGCACTGAAGCTTTCTTT,CASGGDSTEAFF,NA,TRBV19,TRBJ1-1,TRBD1
TGCGCCAGCAGCCAAGAGGAAGGACTAGCGGGAGAGACCCAGTACTTC,CASSQEEGLAGETQYF,NA,TRBV4-1,TRBJ2-5,TRBD2
TGTGCCAGCAGTTTATCCCACCTGTCAACTGAAGCTTTCTTT,CASSLSHLSTEAFF,NA,TRBV28,TRBJ1-1,NA
TGCGCCAGCAGCCAAGGGGCTAGCGGGATTCCCTACGAGCAGTACTTC,CASSQGASGIPYEQYF,NA,TRBV4-1,TRBJ2-7,TRBD2
TGTGCCAGCAGCCCAACACTCCGGACAGGGGCGGGGGAGACCCAGTACTTC,CASSPTLRTGAGETQYF,NA,TRBV11-2,TRBJ2-5,TRBD1
TGTGCCAGCAGTGATCTCATCAGGGGGGTGATCGAGCAGTACTTC,CASSDLIRGVIEQYF,NA,TRBV27,TRBJ2-7,NA
TGTGCCAGCAGTCCCGGACCTCCCCCCCAGCAGTACTTC,CASSPGPPPQQYF,NA,TRBV6-6,TRBJ2-7,NA
TGTGCCAGCAGCCAAGAGGTCCCCCAACATAGCAATCAGCCCCAGCATTTT,CASSQEVPQHSNQPQHF,NA,TRBV4-2,TRBJ1-5,NA
TGTGCCAGCAGCCCGGGACAGGCCTACAATCAGCCCCAGCATTTT,CASSPGQAYNQPQHF,NA,TRBV27,TRBJ1-5,TRBD1
TGCGCCAGCAGCCGAGATGGGACTAGGTTGTTCTTC,CASSRDGTRLFF,NA,TRBV4-1,TRBJ2-1,TRBD2
TGCAGCGTTGAAGATCCCACTACAAAGAAAAGCACAGATACGCAGTATTTT,CSVEDPTTKKSTDTQYF,NA,TRBV29-1,TRBJ2-3,NA
TGTGCCAGCAGCGGAGGAGACGGGGGGCATGGCTACACCTTC,CASSGGDGGHGYTF,NA,TRBV9,TRBJ1-2,NA
TGCAGCGTCGCGGGACAGGAAATGTCAGCCGGGGAGCTGTTTTTT,CSVAGQEMSAGELFF,few,TRBV29-1,TRBJ2-2,TRBD1
TGTGCCAGCAGCCAAGCAAGAGGGATAGCCAAAAACATTCAGTACTTC,CASSQARGIAKNIQYF,NA,TRBV4-2,TRBJ2-4,NA
TGTGCCAGCAGCAGGGGAAGGACAGTTTACGAGCAGTACTTC,CASSRGRTVYEQYF,once,TRBV5-4,TRBJ2-7,NA
TGTGCCAGCAGCTTAGGGGCCCCTAATGAAAAACTGTTTTTT,CASSLGAPNEKLFF,once,TRBV7-6,TRBJ1-4,NA
TGTGCCAGCAGCTTAGATCCGGTCTCGGTAGGCCAGCCCCAGCATTTT,CASSLDPVSVGQPQHF,NA,TRBV7-2,TRBJ1-5,NA
TGTGCCAGCAGCTTCCCGGGACTAGCGAACAATGAGCAGTTCTTC,CASSFPGLANNEQFF,NA,TRBV7-2,TRBJ2-1,TRBD2